A single sample gave rise to the 20 T cell receptor beta chains below, sequenced in a study of blood T cell repertoires in COVID-19. Using immunoSEQ multiplex PCR, the repertoire was profiled, and TCRdb retains in-frame clones only, with some absent. Among some 200,000 clones, around four fifths were seen once, and the ten largest hold nearly 5%. The sequencing sample was made of PBMCs or T cells enriched from blood (not recorded which). Receptors were obtained from a woman in her forties or fifties who had been exposed to COVID-19.

Only one count was recorded for this clone. The chain couples TRBV6-2 or TRBV6-3 to TRBJ2-7; 10 positions match TRBD2. The CDR3 length is 14 residues. Germline V gene sequence: CDR1 MNHEY, CDR2 SVGEGT. Trimming cost V 5 bases and J 3 bases; bases outside gene matches: 4. CDR3 sequence reads: CASSAGTSVYEQYF. The CDR3 bases are TGTGCCAGCAGTGCCGGGACTAGCGTCTACGAGCAGTACTTC.

The chain employs TRBV18 and TRBJ1-1, with D perhaps matching TRBD1 (6 bases). The germline V and J ends were trimmed by 6 bases and 4 bases, with 15 bases remaining between them. The CDR3 is 14 amino acids. Germline V CDR1 and CDR2: KGHSH, LQKENI. Written as DNA, the CDR3 is TGTGCCAGCTCGATAGTCCAGGGGAGCACTGAAGCTTTCTTT. This translates into CASSIVQGSTEAFF.

The chain has TRBV12-5 and TRBJ2-5; D perhaps matches TRBD2 (5 bases). Germline V gives CDR1 LGHNT, CDR2 FRNRAP. V lost 7 bases to trimming and J lost 5 bases, with 20 bases between them. This CDR3 is 15 amino acids long. CDR3 bases: TGTGCTAGTGCACCGGAGGCAGGATTTGGGGAGACCCAGTACTTC. Translating it yields CASAPEAGFGETQYF.

The chain carries TRBV10-1 and TRBJ2-2; 10 nucleotides match TRBD2. Germline V gene data show CDR1 as WNHNN and CDR2 as SYGVQD (reference sequence). With V trimmed by 3 bases and J by 8 bases, 15 bases remained unmatched. The CDR3 is made up of 18 amino acids. CDR3 in DNA: TGCGCCAGCAGTGAAAGGGGCTTACTAGCGGGGTCCGGAGGGGAGCTGTTTTTT. Protein: CASSERGLLAGSGGELFF.

This clone was found a few times. V usage is TRBV6-6 and J usage is TRBJ1-2; D uncertain. The germline V and J ends were trimmed by 2 bases and 7 bases, with 8 bases remaining between them. The length of the CDR3 is 12 residues. Per germline, CDR1 MNHNY and CDR2 SVGAGI (reference sequence). CDR3 bases: TGTGCCAGCAGTTACGGTCAGGTTGGCTACACCTTC. Translation gives CASSYGQVGYTF.

The chain uses TRBV3-1 (or the pseudogene TRBV3-2) and TRBJ1-1, with a weak D call TRBD1 (5 bases). CDR3 length: 17 residues. Trimming removed 4 bases at V and 6 bases at J, with 24 bases between. Germline V gene sequence: CDR1 LGHDT, CDR2 YNNKEL (reference sequence). The CDR3 sequence is CASSPYSTGVLVPEAFF. DNA of the CDR3: TGTGCCAGCAGCCCCTACTCTACGGGGGTCTTGGTCCCTGAAGCTTTCTTT.

The chain has TRBV12-3 or TRBV12-4 and TRBJ1-1; D unclear. The V end lost 3 bases, the J end lost 5 bases, and 10 bases lay between the germline ends. The CDR3 is made up of 13 amino acids. CDR3 sequence: CASSLKGGTEAFF. The CDR3 DNA follows: TGTGCCAGCAGTTTGAAAGGAGGGACTGAAGCTTTCTTT.

J is TRBJ1-4 and V is TRBV5-1; D is uncertain. V lost 0 bases to trimming and J lost 4 bases, with 10 bases between them. Germline CDR1 SGHRS, CDR2 YFSETQ. CDR3 length equals 15 residues. In DNA form, the CDR3 reads TGCGCCAGCAGCTTGGCCTCGGGAATTAATGAAAAACTGTTTTTT. Translation gives CASSLASGINEKLFF. The full variable domain, in which reference TRBV5-1 and TRBJ1-4 provide the parts outside the CDR3, is KAGVTQTPRYLIKTRGQQVTLSCSPISGHRSVSWYQQTPGQGLQFLFEYFSETQRNKGNFPGRFSGRQFSNSRSEMNVSTLELGDSALYLCASSLASGINEKLFFGSGTQLSVL.

The CDR3 bases are TGTGCTAGTGGTTTCAGGGCCACCGGGGAGCTGTTTTTT. It codes for CASGFRATGELFF. The chain has TRBV12-5 and TRBJ2-2; D perhaps matches TRBD1 (5 bases). CDR3 length: 13 residues. V was cut by 3 bases and J by 4 bases, with 6 bases left in between. Germline CDR1 and CDR2: LGHNT and FRNRAP.

The chain recombines TRBV28 with TRBJ1-5; 10 bases match TRBD1. Germline V lookup: CDR1 MDHEN, CDR2 SYDVKM. This CDR3 spans 17 amino acids. Germline trimming cut 7 bases from V and 5 bases from J; bases unmatched to any gene: 14. The CDR3 protein is CASTKPSGTGDYQPQHF. For the CDR3, the DNA is TGTGCCAGCACCAAACCATCCGGGACAGGGGACTATCAGCCCCAGCATTTT. Complete variable domain (other parts from reference TRBV28 and TRBJ1-5): DVKVTQSSRYLVKRTGEKVFLECVQDMDHENMFWYRQDPGLGLRLIYFSYDVKMKEKGDIPEGYSVSREKKERFSLILESASTNQTSMYLCASTKPSGTGDYQPQHFGDGTRLSIL.

The chain carries TRBV7-8 and TRBJ2-5, with TRBD2 as a possible D gene (6 bases). Trimming took 5 bases from V and 7 from J, leaving 20 bases between them. Germline CDR1 SGHVS, CDR2 FQNEAQ. The CDR3 runs 15 residues. CDR3 protein: CASSPEPGVTGTQYF. The DNA for the CDR3 is TGTGCCAGCAGCCCCGAGCCGGGGGTTACTGGGACCCAGTACTTC.

This clone has a handful of counts. V is TRBV7-2 and J is TRBJ2-7; 8 bases match TRBD1. V gave up 5 bases and J gave up 6 bases; unmatched junction bases: 3. Germline-derived CDR1 and CDR2 are SGHTA and FQGNSA. CDR3 length: 12 amino acids. The CDR3: CASSRTGFEQYF. CDR3 nucleotides: TGTGCCAGCAGCAGGACAGGGTTCGAGCAGTACTTC.

V gene TRBV3-1 (or the pseudogene TRBV3-2) combines with J gene TRBJ2-5, with 7 bases lining up with TRBD2. With V trimmed by 3 bases and J by 7 bases, 17 bases remained unmatched. Germline CDR1 LGHDT, CDR2 YNNKEL (reference sequence). The CDR3 is 17 residues long. The CDR3, as DNA: TGTGCCAGCAGCCACTCCACCAGGGAGGGCTCCTTCGGGACCCAGTACTTC. Its protein is CASSHSTREGSFGTQYF.

This chain joins TRBV5-1 and TRBJ2-5, with D perhaps TRBD2 (6 bases). The CDR3 sequence is 14 residues long. V was cut by 0 bases and J by 4 bases, with 10 bases left in between. Germline CDR1 reads SGHRS; CDR2 reads YFSETQ. The CDR3 bases are TGCGCCAGCAGCTTGGCCCCCGGGGGAGAGACCCAGTACTTC. It yields the protein CASSLAPGGETQYF.

The CDR3 region is CASSYSKGEGYGYTF. CDR3 DNA sequence: TGTGCCAGCAGTTACTCGAAAGGGGAGGGCTATGGCTACACCTTC. The J gene is TRBJ1-2, the V gene TRBV6-6; weak D call: TRBD1 (5 bases). The V and J ends lost 0 bases and 4 bases respectively, with 12 bases between them. Germline values: CDR1 MNHNY, CDR2 SVGAGI (reference sequence). This CDR3 spans 15 amino acids.

This rearrangement joins TRBV5-6 to TRBJ2-1; D is undetermined. Germline V gives CDR1 SGHDT, CDR2 YYEEEE. Trimming removed 4 bases from V and 5 bases from J, with 16 bases in between. The CDR3 contains 15 residues. CDR3 nucleotides: TGTGCCAGCAGCCCGCTGGCTCTTCCGCACAATGAGCAGTTCTTC. This codes for CASSPLALPHNEQFF.

The chain couples TRBV28 to TRBJ1-5; D not resolved. There are 15 residues in the CDR3. V gave up 7 bases and J gave up 3 bases, with 16 bases separating them. From germline, CDR1 is MDHEN and CDR2 SYDVKM. The CDR3 spells CASTSGGRINQPQHF. Here the CDR3 DNA reads TGTGCCAGCACCTCGGGAGGCAGAATCAATCAGCCCCAGCATTTT. Variable domain in full (rest from reference TRBV28 and TRBJ1-5): DVKVTQSSRYLVKRTGEKVFLECVQDMDHENMFWYRQDPGLGLRLIYFSYDVKMKEKGDIPEGYSVSREKKERFSLILESASTNQTSMYLCASTSGGRINQPQHFGDGTRLSIL.

The chain carries TRBV6-5 and TRBJ1-4, with D maybe TRBD1 (5 bases). V was cut by 7 bases and J by 7 bases, with 13 bases left in between. This CDR3 contains 13 residues. CDR1 is MNHEY and CDR2 is SVGAGI in the germline V gene. The CDR3 nucleotides are TGTGCCAGCAAGCAGGGCTTAGGTGAAAAACTGTTTTTT. Translating it yields CASKQGLGEKLFF.

The rearrangement joins TRBV9 to TRBJ2-3; 11 nucleotides line up with TRBD2. Per the germline V gene, CDR1 is SGDLS and CDR2 is YYNGEE. After removal of 3 bases from V and 6 bases from J, the junction contained 9 bases not matched to a gene. CDR3 length: 16 residues. This CDR3 reads CASSGPSGGQRDTQYF. The CDR3 region has the DNA TGTGCCAGCAGCGGGCCTAGCGGGGGGCAGAGGGATACGCAGTATTTT.

The chain employs TRBV7-2 and TRBJ1-5; unclear D gene. This CDR3 spans 15 amino acids. Germline CDR1 reads SGHTA; CDR2 reads FQGNSA. V dropped 1 base and J dropped 8 bases, with 15 bases sitting between them. The CDR3 bases are TGTGCCAGCAGCTTAGGAGGGTATTCTGGGAAGCCCCAGCATTTT. Amino acids: CASSLGGYSGKPQHF.